This T cell receptor (beta chain) was captured by sequencing in a study of blood T cell repertoires in COVID-19. This CDR3 has 13 amino acids. V was shortened by 2 bases and J by 6 bases, with 8 bases between the two germline ends. CDR1 and CDR2 from the germline V gene are MNHEY and SVGEGT. TCRdb's copy holds only in-frame clones and misses some; the assay was immunoSEQ multiplex PCR. The sample has 300,000 to 450,000 clones, roughly 87% seen once. Participants came from some 23 US areas, aged about 18 to 100 years. The study assigned cohorts using participant-reported clinical history. The sequence derives from a woman in her thirties who had recovered from COVID-19. The sequencing sample was made of PBMCs or T cells enriched from blood (not recorded which). V is TRBV6-2 or TRBV6-3 and J is TRBJ1-5; D is ambiguous. CDR3 coding DNA: TGTGCCAGCAGTTACGAGGGTTTTCAGCCCCAGCATTTT. Protein sequence: CASSYEGFQPQHF.